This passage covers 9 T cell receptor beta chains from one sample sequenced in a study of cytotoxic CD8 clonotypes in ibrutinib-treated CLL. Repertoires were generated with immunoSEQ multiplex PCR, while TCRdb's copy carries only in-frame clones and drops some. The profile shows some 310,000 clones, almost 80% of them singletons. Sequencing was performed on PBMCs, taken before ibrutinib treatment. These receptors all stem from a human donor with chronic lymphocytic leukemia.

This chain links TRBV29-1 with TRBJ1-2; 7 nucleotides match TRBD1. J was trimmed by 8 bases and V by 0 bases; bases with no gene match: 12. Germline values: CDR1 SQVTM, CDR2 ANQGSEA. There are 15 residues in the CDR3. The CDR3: CSVEDSRTGQRGYTF. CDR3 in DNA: TGCAGCGTTGAAGACAGCCGGACAGGCCAACGGGGCTACACCTTC.

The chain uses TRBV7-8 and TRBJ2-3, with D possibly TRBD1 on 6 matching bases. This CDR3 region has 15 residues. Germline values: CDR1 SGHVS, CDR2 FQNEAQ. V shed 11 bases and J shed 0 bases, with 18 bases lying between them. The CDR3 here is CAGKRAGQSTDTQYF. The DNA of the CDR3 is TGTGCCGGGAAACGGGCCGGACAGAGCACAGATACGCAGTATTTT.

CDR3 sequence: CASRPSGQTQETQYF. CDR3 nucleotide sequence: TGTGCCAGCAGACCTTCAGGACAGACTCAAGAGACCCAGTACTTC. The genes are TRBV2 and TRBJ2-5; the D gene is possibly TRBD1 (6 bases). The CDR3 consists of 15 residues. Germline V lookup: CDR1 SNHLY, CDR2 FYNNEI. Deletions cut 6 bases from V and 2 bases from J, with 16 bases between.

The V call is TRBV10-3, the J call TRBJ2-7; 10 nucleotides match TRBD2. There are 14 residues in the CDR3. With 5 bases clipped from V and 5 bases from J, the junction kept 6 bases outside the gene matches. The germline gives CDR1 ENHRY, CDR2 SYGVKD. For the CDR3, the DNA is TGTGCCATCAGTATTGGTAGCGGGAGGAACGAGCAGTACTTC. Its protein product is CAISIGSGRNEQYF.

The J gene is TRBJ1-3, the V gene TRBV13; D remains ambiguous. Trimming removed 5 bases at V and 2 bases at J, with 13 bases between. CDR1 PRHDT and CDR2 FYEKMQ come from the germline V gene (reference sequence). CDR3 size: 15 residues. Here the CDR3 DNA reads TGTGCCAGCAGCAACGACCGGGCCCCTGGAAACACCATATATTTT. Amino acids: CASSNDRAPGNTIYF.

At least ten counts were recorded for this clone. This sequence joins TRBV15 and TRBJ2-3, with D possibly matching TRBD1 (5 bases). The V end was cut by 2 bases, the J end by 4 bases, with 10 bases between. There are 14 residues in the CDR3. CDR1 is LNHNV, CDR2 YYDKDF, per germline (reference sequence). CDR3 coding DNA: TGTGCCACCAGCAGAACGACAGCTGCAGATACGCAGTATTTT. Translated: CATSRTTAADTQYF.

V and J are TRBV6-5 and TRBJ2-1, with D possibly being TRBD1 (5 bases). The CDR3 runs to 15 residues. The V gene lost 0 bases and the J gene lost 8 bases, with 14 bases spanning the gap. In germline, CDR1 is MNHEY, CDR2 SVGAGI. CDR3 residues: CASSYSIQGQDEQFF. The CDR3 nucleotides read TGTGCCAGCAGTTACTCGATCCAGGGTCAGGATGAGCAGTTCTTC.

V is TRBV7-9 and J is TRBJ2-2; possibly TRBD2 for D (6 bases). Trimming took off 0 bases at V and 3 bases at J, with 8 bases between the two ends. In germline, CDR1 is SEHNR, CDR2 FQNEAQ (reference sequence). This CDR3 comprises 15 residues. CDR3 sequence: CASSLASGDTGELFF. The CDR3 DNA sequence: TGTGCCAGCAGCTTAGCGTCGGGAGACACCGGGGAGCTGTTTTTT. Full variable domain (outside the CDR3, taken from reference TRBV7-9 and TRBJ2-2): DTGVSQNPRHKITKRGQNVTFRCDPISEHNRLYWYRQTLGQGPEFLTYFQNEAQLEKSRLLSDRFSAERPKGSFSTLEIQRTEQGDSAMYLCASSLASGDTGELFFGEGSRLTVL.

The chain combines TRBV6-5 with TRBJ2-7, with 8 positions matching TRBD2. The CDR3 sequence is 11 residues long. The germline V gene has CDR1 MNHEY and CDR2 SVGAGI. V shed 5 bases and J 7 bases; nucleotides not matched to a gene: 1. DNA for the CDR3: TGTGCCAGCAGTACGGGGGGGGAGCAGTACTTC. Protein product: CASSTGGEQYF.